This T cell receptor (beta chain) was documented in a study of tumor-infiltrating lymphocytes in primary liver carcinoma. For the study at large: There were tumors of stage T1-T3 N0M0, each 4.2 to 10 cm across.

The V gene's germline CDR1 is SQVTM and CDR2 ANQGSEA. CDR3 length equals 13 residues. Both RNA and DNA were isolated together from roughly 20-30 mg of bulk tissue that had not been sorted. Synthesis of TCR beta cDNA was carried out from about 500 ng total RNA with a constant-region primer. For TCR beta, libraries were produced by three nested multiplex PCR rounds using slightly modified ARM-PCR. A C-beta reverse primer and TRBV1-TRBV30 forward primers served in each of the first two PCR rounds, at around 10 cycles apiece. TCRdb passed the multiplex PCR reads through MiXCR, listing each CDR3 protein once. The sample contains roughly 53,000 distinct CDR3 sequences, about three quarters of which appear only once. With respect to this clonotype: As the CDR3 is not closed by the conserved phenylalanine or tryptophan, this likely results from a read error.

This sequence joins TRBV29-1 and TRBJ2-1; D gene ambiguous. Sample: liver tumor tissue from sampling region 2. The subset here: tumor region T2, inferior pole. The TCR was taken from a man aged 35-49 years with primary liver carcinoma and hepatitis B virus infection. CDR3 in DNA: TGCAACGTTGAAGAGACCATTGGCAATGAGCAGTTCTTA. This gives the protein CNVEETIGNEQFL.